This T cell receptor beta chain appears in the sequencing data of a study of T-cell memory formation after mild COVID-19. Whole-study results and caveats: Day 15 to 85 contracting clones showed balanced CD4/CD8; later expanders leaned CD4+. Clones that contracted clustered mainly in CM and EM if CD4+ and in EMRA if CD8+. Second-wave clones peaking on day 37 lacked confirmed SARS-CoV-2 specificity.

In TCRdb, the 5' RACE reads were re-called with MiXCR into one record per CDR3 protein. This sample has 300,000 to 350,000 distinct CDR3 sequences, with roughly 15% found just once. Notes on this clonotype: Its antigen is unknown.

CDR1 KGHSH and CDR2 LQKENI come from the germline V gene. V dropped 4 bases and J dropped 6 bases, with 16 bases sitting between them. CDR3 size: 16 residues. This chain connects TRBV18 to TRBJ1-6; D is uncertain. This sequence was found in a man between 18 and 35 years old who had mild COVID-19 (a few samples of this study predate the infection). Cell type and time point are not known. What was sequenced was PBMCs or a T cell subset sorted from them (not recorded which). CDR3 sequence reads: CASSLNLDLGNSPLHF. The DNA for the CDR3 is TGTGCCAGCTCACTCAACCTGGACCTGGGTAATTCACCCCTCCACTTT.